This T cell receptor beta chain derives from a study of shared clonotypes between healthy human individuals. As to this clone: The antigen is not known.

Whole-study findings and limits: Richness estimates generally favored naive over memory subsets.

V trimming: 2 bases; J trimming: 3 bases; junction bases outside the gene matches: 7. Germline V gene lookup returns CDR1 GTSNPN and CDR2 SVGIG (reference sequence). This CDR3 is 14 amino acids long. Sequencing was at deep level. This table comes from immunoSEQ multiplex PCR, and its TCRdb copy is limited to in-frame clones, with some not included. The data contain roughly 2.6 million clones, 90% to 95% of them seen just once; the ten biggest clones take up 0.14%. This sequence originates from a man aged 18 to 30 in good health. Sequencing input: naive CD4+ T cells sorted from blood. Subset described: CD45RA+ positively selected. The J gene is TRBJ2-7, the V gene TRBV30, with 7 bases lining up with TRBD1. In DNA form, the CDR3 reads TGTGCCTGGAGTCAACAGGGGTCTTTCTACGAGCAGTACTTC. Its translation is CAWSQQGSFYEQYF.